One and the same sample provided the 13 T cell receptor beta chains below, sequenced in a study of blood T cell repertoires in COVID-19. Method: immunoSEQ multiplex PCR; TCRdb's copy keeps in-frame clones and lacks some. This sample has a few hundred thousand clones, with around 82% found just once. Material for sequencing was PBMCs or T cells enriched from blood (not recorded which). These receptors were taken from a woman aged 40 to 50 with acute COVID-19.

This sequence joins TRBV7-3 and TRBJ2-1; D is unclear. Looked up from germline, CDR1 is SGHTA and CDR2 is FQGTGA. V lost 2 bases to trimming and J lost 7 bases, with 12 bases between them. CDR3 length equals 14 residues. CDR3 sequence (DNA): TGTGCCAGCAGCTTACATATCGCGGCTAATGAGCAGTTCTTC. Its translation: CASSLHIAANEQFF.

This clone occurred a few times. The rearrangement uses TRBV28 and TRBJ1-2; TRBD1 matches 7 bases. J was trimmed by 4 bases and V by 6 bases; bases with no gene match: 17. The CDR3 runs to 17 residues. The V gene's germline CDR1 is MDHEN and CDR2 SYDVKM. The CDR3 DNA sequence: TGTGCCAGCAGGTCACAGACAGGGCTCTACGTAGTCTATGGCTACACCTTC. Its translation is CASRSQTGLYVVYGYTF.

This clone has only one observation. The rearrangement joins TRBV6-4 to TRBJ2-3; TRBD1 agrees at 8 bases. CDR3 size: 15 residues. V was clipped by 6 bases and J by 0 bases; unmatched bases: 5. Germline CDR1 and CDR2: MRHNA and SNTAGT. The CDR3 is CASRDRGQSTDTQYF. The CDR3 region has the DNA TGTGCCAGCAGAGACAGGGGACAGAGCACAGATACGCAGTATTTT.

J is TRBJ1-5 and V is TRBV7-2; D possibly corresponds to TRBD1 (5 bases). Germline CDR1 reads SGHTA; CDR2 reads FQGNSA. The CDR3 length is 15 residues. The V gene lost 3 bases and the J gene lost 3 bases, with 12 bases spanning the gap. CDR3 in amino acids: CASSFRGGLNQPQHF. In DNA form, the CDR3 reads TGTGCCAGCAGCTTCCGCGGGGGTCTCAATCAGCCCCAGCATTTT.

This clone has only a few counts. The chain recombines TRBV28 with TRBJ1-6; TRBD1 matches at 7 bases. The CDR3 runs to 17 residues. With 4 bases clipped from V and 7 bases from J, the junction kept 13 bases outside the gene matches. Per germline, CDR1 MDHEN and CDR2 SYDVKM. This CDR3 reads CASSSPRRDSLNSPLHF. The CDR3 bases are TGTGCCAGCAGTTCCCCCCGCCGGGACAGCCTAAATTCACCCCTCCACTTT.

The chain recombines TRBV5-6 with TRBJ1-2, with TRBD1 as a possible D gene (6 bases). The CDR3 has 12 residues. V was clipped by 4 bases and J by 4 bases, with 8 bases between them. Looked up from germline, CDR1 is SGHDT and CDR2 is YYEEEE. For the CDR3, the DNA is TGTGCCAGCAGCGCGGACAGCTATGGCTACACCTTC. Amino acids: CASSADSYGYTF.

The chain combines TRBV19 with TRBJ2-1, with 9 bases lining up with TRBD2. Unmatched junction bases numbered 11, after V lost 5 bases and J lost 6 bases. Germline CDR1 LNHDA, CDR2 SQIVND (reference sequence). The CDR3 runs 16 residues. Here the CDR3 reads CASSPPAGGVGNEQFF. CDR3 nucleotide sequence: TGTGCCAGTAGTCCCCCGGCGGGAGGGGTGGGCAATGAGCAGTTCTTC.

In its sample, this clone was seen a few times. The chain uses TRBV28 and TRBJ1-2; D perhaps matches TRBD1 (6 bases). Germline loops: CDR1 MDHEN, CDR2 SYDVKM. Between the trimmed V and J ends, which lost 3 bases and 8 bases, there was a span of 13 bases. This CDR3 region has 13 residues. The CDR3, as DNA: TGTGCCAGCAGTTTGCCAGGGGCAATGGGCTACACCTTC. Protein: CASSLPGAMGYTF.

The V gene is TRBV19, the J gene TRBJ1-5; D is perhaps TRBD1 (6 bases). Trimming cost V 2 bases and J 1 base, with 12 bases left between them. Germline-derived CDR1 and CDR2 are LNHDA and SQIVND (reference sequence). The CDR3 covers 16 residues. CDR3 residues: CASSIRRQGSNQPQHF. CDR3 nucleotide sequence: TGTGCCAGTAGTATAAGGCGCCAGGGGAGCAATCAGCCCCAGCATTTT.

This chain uses TRBV18 with TRBJ1-2; TRBD1 agrees at 7 bases. From germline, CDR1 is KGHSH and CDR2 LQKENI. Germline trimming cut 0 bases from V and 4 bases from J; bases unmatched to any gene: 2. The CDR3 is 14 amino acids. The CDR3: CASSPPGQSYGYTF. CDR3 nucleotides: TGTGCCAGCTCACCACCGGGACAGAGCTATGGCTACACCTTC.

The sample holds one count of this clone. The chain has TRBV7-2 and TRBJ2-3, with 10 nucleotides matching TRBD2. The V gene's germline CDR1 is SGHTA and CDR2 FQGNSA. This CDR3 is built from 14 residues. J was trimmed by 6 bases and V by 6 bases; bases with no gene match: 6. The CDR3 loop is CASSIAGGRDTQYF. The CDR3 DNA reads as TGTGCCAGCAGTATAGCGGGGGGCAGGGATACGCAGTATTTT. Complete variable domain (other parts from reference TRBV7-2 and TRBJ2-3): GAGVSQSPSNKVTEKGKDVELRCDPISGHTALYWYRQSLGQGLEFLIYFQGNSAPDKSGLPSDRFSAERTGGSVSTLTIQRTQQEDSAVYLCASSIAGGRDTQYFGPGTRLTVL.

The chain is built from TRBV6-5 and TRBJ2-3; D ambiguous. The germline V and J ends were trimmed by 6 bases and 2 bases, with 6 bases remaining between them. Germline V gene data show CDR1 as MNHEY and CDR2 as SVGAGI. This CDR3 has 12 amino acids. The CDR3 sequence is CASRRDTDTQYF. DNA for the CDR3: TGTGCCAGCAGGAGAGACACAGATACGCAGTATTTT.

This chain joins TRBV5-4 and TRBJ1-1, with 9 bases identical to TRBD1. Germline loops: CDR1 SGHNT, CDR2 YYREEE (reference sequence). This CDR3 is 13 amino acids long. V dropped 3 bases and J dropped 9; count of bases not matched to a gene: 6. CDR3 protein: CASSSIGQGKAFF. In DNA, the CDR3 is TGTGCCAGCAGCTCCATAGGACAGGGGAAAGCTTTCTTT.